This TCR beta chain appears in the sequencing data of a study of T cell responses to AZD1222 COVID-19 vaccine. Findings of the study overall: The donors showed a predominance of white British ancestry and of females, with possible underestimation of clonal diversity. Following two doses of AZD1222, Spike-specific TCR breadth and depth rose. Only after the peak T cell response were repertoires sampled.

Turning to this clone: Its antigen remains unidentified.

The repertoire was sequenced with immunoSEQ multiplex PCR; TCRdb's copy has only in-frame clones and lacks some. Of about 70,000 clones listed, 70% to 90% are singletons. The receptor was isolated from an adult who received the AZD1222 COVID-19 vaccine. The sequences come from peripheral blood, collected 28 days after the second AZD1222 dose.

The CDR3 region has the DNA TGTGCCAGTAGCCGGACTGGAACGATAGTCTACGAGCAGTACTTC. Protein sequence: CASSRTGTIVYEQYF. The chain couples TRBV19 to TRBJ2-7, with D possibly TRBD2 on 5 matching bases. The germline V gene encodes CDR1 LNHDA and CDR2 SQIVND (reference sequence). Trimming stripped 6 bases from V and 3 bases from J, with 18 bases between. The CDR3 contains 15 residues.